Shown below are 5 T cell receptor beta chains from a single sample sequenced in a study of radiation and T cells in renal cell carcinoma. Time point noted: blood 4 weeks post-SBRT, at nephrectomy. Treatment meaning: 15 Gy SBRT to primary tumor, nephrectomy 4 weeks later. Assay: immunoSEQ multiplex PCR; the TCRdb copy retains only in-frame clones and omits some. The data contain about 40,000 clones, around four fifths of them singletons. This material consisted of blood, taken from a patient whose treatment included radiotherapy and nephrectomy. Source of these receptors: a woman between 65 and 79 years old with renal cell carcinoma.

The chain recombines TRBV2 with TRBJ1-1, with 8 bases lining up with TRBD1. The CDR3 length is 19 residues. The junction had 20 bases not matched to a gene; V was cut back by 4 bases and J by 4 bases. Germline V gene lookup returns CDR1 SNHLY and CDR2 FYNNEI. In nucleotides, the CDR3 is TGTGCCAGCAGTGCCAGGGGGACAGGTTGGGTAGCGCGGGGCACTGAAGCTTTCTTT. It translates to CASSARGTGWVARGTEAFF. Based on the CDR3 plus reference TRBV2 and TRBJ1-1, the full variable domain is EPEVTQTPSHQVTQMGQEVILRCVPISNHLYFYWYRQILGQKVEFLVSFYNNEISEKSEIFDDQFSVERPDGSNFTLKIRSTKLEDSAMYFCASSARGTGWVARGTEAFFGQGTRLTVV.

The chain uses TRBV19 and TRBJ2-7; the D gene is possibly TRBD1 (5 bases). V was cut by 3 bases and J by 3 bases, with 12 bases left in between. The CDR3 has 14 amino acids. Looked up from germline, CDR1 is LNHDA and CDR2 is SQIVND (reference sequence). CDR3: CASSIAGFVYEQYF. Written as DNA, the CDR3 is TGTGCCAGTAGTATCGCAGGGTTCGTCTACGAGCAGTACTTC.

This clone was seen a few times. The chain carries TRBV2 and TRBJ1-4; D unclear. Trimming shortened V by 2 bases and J by 5 bases, and 12 bases separated the two germline ends. CDR1 and CDR2 from the germline V gene are SNHLY and FYNNEI. This CDR3 is 15 amino acids long. The CDR3 here is CASSERARANEKLFF. CDR3 nucleotide sequence: TGTGCCAGCAGTGAACGGGCAAGGGCCAATGAAAAACTGTTTTTT.

The V call is TRBV5-1, the J call TRBJ2-7, with 10 bases lining up with TRBD1. This CDR3 region has 14 residues. The germline V gene has CDR1 SGHRS and CDR2 YFSETQ. The trim removed 3 bases at V and 0 bases at J, leaving 0 bases unmatched. The DNA of the CDR3 is TGCGCCAGCAGCTGGACAGGGGGCTCCTACGAGCAGTACTTC. Translated, it gives CASSWTGGSYEQYF.

Only a few counts were recorded for this clone. V and J are TRBV27 and TRBJ2-3; D is ambiguous. Germline CDR1 reads MNHEY; CDR2 reads SMNVEV (reference sequence). V was trimmed by 4 bases and J by 6 bases, leaving 5 bases between them. The CDR3 runs to 11 residues. DNA of the CDR3: TGTGCCAGCAGTTCCGCTGATACGCAGTATTTT. Protein sequence: CASSSADTQYF.